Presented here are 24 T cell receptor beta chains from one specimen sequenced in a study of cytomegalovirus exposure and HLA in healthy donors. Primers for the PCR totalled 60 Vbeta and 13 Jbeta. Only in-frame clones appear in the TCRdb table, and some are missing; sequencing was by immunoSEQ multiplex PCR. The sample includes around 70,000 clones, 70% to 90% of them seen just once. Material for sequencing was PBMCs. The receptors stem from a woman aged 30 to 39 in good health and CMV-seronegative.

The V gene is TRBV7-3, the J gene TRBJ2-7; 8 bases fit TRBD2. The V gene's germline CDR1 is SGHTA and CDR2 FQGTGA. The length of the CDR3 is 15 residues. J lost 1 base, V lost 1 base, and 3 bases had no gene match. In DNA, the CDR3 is TGTGCCAGCAGCTTAAGGGCGGGAGGATCCTACGAGCAGTACTTC. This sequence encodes CASSLRAGGSYEQYF.

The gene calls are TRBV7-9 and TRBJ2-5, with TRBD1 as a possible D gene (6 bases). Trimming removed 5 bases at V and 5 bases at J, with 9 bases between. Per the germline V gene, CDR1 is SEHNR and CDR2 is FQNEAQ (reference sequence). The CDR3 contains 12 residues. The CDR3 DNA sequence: TGTGCCAGCAGCAGTGGACAGGAGACCCAGTACTTC. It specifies CASSSGQETQYF.

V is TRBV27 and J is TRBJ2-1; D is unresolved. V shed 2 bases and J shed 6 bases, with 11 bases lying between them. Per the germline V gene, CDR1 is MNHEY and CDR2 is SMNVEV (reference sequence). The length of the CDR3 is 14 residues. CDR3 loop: CASSLAWAGNEQFF. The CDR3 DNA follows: TGTGCCAGCAGTTTAGCTTGGGCCGGCAATGAGCAGTTCTTC.

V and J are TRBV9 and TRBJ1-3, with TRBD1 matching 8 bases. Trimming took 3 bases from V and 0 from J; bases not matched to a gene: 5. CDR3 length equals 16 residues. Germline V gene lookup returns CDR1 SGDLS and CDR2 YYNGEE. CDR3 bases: TGTGCCAGCAGCGCCCCCGACAGGGGCTCTGGAAACACCATATATTTT. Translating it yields CASSAPDRGSGNTIYF. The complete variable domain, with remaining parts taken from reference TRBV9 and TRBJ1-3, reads DSGVTQTPKHLITATGQRVTLRCSPRSGDLSVYWYQQSLDQGLQFLIQYYNGEERAKGNILERFSAQQFPDLHSELNLSSLELGDSALYFCASSAPDRGSGNTIYFGEGSWLTVV.

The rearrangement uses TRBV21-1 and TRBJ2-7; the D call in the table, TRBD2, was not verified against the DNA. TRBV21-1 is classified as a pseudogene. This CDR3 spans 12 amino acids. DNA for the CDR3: TGTGCCAGCAGCCCGAGGCCCCTCGAGCAGTACTTC. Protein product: CASSPRPLEQYF.

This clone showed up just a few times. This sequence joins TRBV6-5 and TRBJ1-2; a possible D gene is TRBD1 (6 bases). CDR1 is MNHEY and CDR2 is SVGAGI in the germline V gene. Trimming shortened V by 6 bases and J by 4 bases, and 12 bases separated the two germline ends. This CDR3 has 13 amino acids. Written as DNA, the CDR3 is TGTGCCAGCAGCCTAACAGGGCTCTATGGCTACACCTTC. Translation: CASSLTGLYGYTF.

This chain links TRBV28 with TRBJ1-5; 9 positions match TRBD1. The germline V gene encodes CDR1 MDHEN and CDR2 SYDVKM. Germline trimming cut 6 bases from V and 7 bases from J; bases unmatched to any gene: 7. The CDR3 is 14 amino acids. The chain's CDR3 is CASRPGQGGQPQHF. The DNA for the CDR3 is TGTGCCAGCAGGCCGGGACAGGGTGGACAGCCCCAGCATTTT.

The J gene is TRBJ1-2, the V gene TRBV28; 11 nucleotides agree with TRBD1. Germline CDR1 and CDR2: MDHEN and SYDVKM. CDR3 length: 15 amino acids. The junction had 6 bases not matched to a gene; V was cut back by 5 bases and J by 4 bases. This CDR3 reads CASSPDRGQVYGYTF. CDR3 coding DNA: TGTGCCAGCAGTCCGGACAGGGGGCAGGTCTATGGCTACACCTTC.

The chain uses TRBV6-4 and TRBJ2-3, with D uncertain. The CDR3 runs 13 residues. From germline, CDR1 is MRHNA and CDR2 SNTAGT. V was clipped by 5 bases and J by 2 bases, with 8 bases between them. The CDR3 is CASSNRVTDTQYF. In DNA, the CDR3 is TGTGCCAGCAGTAACAGAGTCACAGATACGCAGTATTTT.

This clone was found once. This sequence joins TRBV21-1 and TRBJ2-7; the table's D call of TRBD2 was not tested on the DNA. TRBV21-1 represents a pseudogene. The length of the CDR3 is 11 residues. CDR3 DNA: TGTGCCAGCAGCACCGCGGGCGAGCAGTACTTC. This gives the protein CASSTAGEQYF.

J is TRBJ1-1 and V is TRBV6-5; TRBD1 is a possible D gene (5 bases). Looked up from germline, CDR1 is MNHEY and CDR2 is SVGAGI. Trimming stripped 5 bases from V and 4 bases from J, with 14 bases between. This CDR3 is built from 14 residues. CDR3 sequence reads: CASSEDGRGTEAFF. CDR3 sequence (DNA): TGTGCCAGCAGTGAAGATGGGAGGGGCACTGAAGCTTTCTTT.

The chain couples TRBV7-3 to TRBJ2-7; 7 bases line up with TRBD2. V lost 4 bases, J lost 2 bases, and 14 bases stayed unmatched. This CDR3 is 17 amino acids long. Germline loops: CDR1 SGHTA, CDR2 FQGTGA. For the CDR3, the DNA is TGTGCCAGCAGCTCCCCGGTCCGCAGCGGGAAAGCCTACGAGCAGTACTTC. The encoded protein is CASSSPVRSGKAYEQYF.

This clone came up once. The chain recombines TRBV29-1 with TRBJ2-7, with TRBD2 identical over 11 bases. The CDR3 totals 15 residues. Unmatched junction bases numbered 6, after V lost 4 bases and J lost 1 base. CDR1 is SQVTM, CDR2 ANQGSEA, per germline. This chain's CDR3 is CSVVGIAGGSYEQYF. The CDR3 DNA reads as TGCAGCGTTGTTGGGATAGCGGGAGGGTCCTACGAGCAGTACTTC.

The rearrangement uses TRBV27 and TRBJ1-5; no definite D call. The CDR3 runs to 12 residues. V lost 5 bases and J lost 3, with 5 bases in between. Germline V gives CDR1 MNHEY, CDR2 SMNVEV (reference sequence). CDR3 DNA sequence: TGTGCCAGCAGTCCAAACAATCAGCCCCAGCATTTT. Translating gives CASSPNNQPQHF.

The CDR3 DNA reads as TGTGCCAGCAGTTATACTAGAAACTCACCCCTCCACTTT. Protein: CASSYTRNSPLHF. This chain uses TRBV6-5 with TRBJ1-6; D remains unclear. Trimming cost V 3 bases and J 10 bases, with 10 bases left between them. The CDR3 consists of 13 residues. Germline CDR1 reads MNHEY; CDR2 reads SVGAGI.

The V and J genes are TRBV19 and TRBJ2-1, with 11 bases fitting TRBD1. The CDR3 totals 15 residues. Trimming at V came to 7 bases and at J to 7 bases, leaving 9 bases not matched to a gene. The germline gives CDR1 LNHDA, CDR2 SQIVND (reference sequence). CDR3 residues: CASTLDRGLGNEQFF. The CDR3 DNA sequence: TGTGCCAGTACCCTGGACAGGGGGCTTGGGAATGAGCAGTTCTTC. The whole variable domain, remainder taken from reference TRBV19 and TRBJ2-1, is DGGITQSPKYLFRKEGQNVTLSCEQNLNHDAMYWYRQDPGQGLRLIYYSQIVNDFQKGDIAEGYSVSREKKESFPLTVTSAQKNPTAFYLCASTLDRGLGNEQFFGPGTRLTVL.

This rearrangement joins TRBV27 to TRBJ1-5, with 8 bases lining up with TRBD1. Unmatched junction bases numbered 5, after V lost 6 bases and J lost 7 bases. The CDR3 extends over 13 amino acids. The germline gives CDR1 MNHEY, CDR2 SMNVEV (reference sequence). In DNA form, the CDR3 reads TGTGCCAGCAGACAGAGGGACAGGCAGCCCCAGCATTTT. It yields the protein CASRQRDRQPQHF.

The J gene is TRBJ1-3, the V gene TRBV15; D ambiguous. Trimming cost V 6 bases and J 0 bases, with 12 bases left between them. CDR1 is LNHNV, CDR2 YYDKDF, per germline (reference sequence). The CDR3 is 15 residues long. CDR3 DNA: TGTGCCACCAGTCCAGGTCGGTACTCTGGAAACACCATATATTTT. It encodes CATSPGRYSGNTIYF. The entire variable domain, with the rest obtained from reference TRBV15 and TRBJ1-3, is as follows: DAMVIQNPRYQVTQFGKPVTLSCSQTLNHNVMYWYQQKSSQAPKLLFHYYDKDFNNEADTPDNFQSRRPNTSFCFLDIRSPGLGDTAMYLCATSPGRYSGNTIYFGEGSWLTVV.

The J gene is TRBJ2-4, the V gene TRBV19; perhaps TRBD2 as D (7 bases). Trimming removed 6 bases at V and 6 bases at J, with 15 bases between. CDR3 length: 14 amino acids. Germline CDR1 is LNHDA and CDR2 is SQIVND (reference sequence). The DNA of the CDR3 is TGTGCCAGTAGGGGGGGAGGGGGTCGAAACATTCAGTACTTC. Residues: CASRGGGGRNIQYF.

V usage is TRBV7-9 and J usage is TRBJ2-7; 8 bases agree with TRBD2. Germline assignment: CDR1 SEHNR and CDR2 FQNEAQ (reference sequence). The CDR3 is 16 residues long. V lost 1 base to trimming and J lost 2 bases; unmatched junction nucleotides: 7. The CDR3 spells CASSLVEGGLAYEQYF. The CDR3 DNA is TGTGCCAGCAGCTTAGTGGAGGGGGGACTAGCCTACGAGCAGTACTTC.

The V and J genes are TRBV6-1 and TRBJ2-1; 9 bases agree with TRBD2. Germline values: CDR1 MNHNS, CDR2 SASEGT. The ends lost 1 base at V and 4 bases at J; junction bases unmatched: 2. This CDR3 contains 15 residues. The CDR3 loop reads CASSEGLAEYNEQFF. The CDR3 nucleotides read TGTGCCAGCAGTGAAGGACTAGCGGAATACAATGAGCAGTTCTTC.

CDR3 loop: CASSQEVPSWVGTQYF. In DNA form, the CDR3 reads TGTGCCAGCAGTCAAGAGGTACCATCCTGGGTTGGTACGCAGTATTTT. V and J are TRBV28 and TRBJ2-3; no definite D call. The V end was cut by 5 bases, the J end by 8 bases, with 23 bases between. CDR1 MDHEN and CDR2 SYDVKM come from the germline V gene. The CDR3 spans 16 residues.

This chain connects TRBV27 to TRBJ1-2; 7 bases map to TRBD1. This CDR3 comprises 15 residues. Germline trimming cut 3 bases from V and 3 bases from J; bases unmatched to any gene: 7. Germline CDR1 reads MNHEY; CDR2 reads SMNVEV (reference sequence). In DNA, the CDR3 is TGTGCCAGCAGTTTTCAGACAGGGAGTGACTATGGCTACACCTTC. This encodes CASSFQTGSDYGYTF.

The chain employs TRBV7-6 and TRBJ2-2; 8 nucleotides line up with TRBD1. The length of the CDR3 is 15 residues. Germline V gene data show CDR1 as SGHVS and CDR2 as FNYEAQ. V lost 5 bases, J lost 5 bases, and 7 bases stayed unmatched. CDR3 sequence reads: CASSPYRGRTGELFF. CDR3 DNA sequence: TGTGCCAGCAGCCCTTACAGGGGGAGGACCGGGGAGCTGTTTTTT. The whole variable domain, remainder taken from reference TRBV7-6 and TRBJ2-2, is GAGVSQSPRYKVTKRGQDVALRCDPISGHVSLYWYRQALGQGPEFLTYFNYEAQQDKSGLPNDRFSAERPEGSISTLTIQRTEQRDSAMYRCASSPYRGRTGELFFGEGSRLTVL.